The rows below give T cell receptor beta chains drawn from one sample of a study of early T cells in non-severe SARS-CoV-2 infection. TCRdb called the 5' RACE reads again in MiXCR, with one record for every CDR3 protein. Of some 61,000 distinct CDR3 sequences in the sample, 7.5% to 9.5% were seen once. The sequencing here drew on whole blood, taken at baseline. Receptors originate from an adult who was a healthcare worker with PCR-confirmed SARS-CoV-2 infection or an uninfected control (not recorded which). The CDR3 runs from the conserved cysteine through the conserved F or W.

length	V	J	CDR3
16	TRBV29-1	TRBJ2-1	CSVERRLAGPDNEQFF
14	TRBV6-1	TRBJ2-5	CASSDLAWIETQYF
13	TRBV7-8	TRBJ2-1	CASRTRVNDEQFF
15	TRBV3-1	TRBJ1-4	CASSQDLGVNEKLFF
18	TRBV11-2	TRBJ2-7	CASSLRPGLAERSYEQYF
15	TRBV19	TRBJ1-1	CASRRPTEPNTEAFF
14	TRBV29-1	TRBJ1-2	CSATYGQGNYGYTF
15	TRBV7-6	TRBJ2-2	CASSLGPGEGGELFF
14	TRBV2	TRBJ2-7	CASSVGTGAGEQYF
18	TRBV20-1	TRBJ2-7	CSARRELAGGWGSYEQYF
15	TRBV6-1	TRBJ2-3	CASCVRDPVTDTQYF
15	TRBV12-3/TRBV12-4	TRBJ2-3	CASTATFSSTDTQYF
15	TRBV30	TRBJ1-2	CATNAPGQANYGYTF
13	TRBV9	TRBJ1-6	CASSGTVDSPLHF
15	TRBV7-9	TRBJ2-1	CASSPWGGRTDEQFF
12	TRBV6-6	TRBJ1-5	CASSTTDQPQHF
14	TRBV6-1	TRBJ1-4	CASSEVELNEKLFF
13	TRBV3-1	TRBJ2-3	CASSQVTTDTQYF
15	TRBV3-1	TRBJ2-3	CASSQFGSFADTQYF
15	TRBV27	TRBJ1-4	CASSPQGWTNEKLFF
14	TRBV12-3/TRBV12-4	TRBJ2-2	CASSFTPLAGELFF
12	TRBV7-2	TRBJ1-6	CASSWGGSPLHF
14	TRBV19	TRBJ1-2	CASSIKQRNYGYTF
14	TRBV29-1	TRBJ2-3	CSAGGLTSTDTQYF
14	TRBV30	TRBJ1-4	CAWNRDSLNEKLFF
15	TRBV25-1	TRBJ2-7	CASSEYRQGAGEQYF
15	TRBV7-6	TRBJ2-3	CASSAQALSTDTQYF
17	TRBV3-1	TRBJ2-1	CASSQEGQGLDSNEQFF
15	TRBV18	TRBJ2-7	CASSPIDPRANEQYF
16	TRBV5-1	TRBJ2-1	CASSQIGTLRYNEQFF
14	TRBV7-9	TRBJ2-5	CASSRDRGFETQYF
16	TRBV14	TRBJ1-2	CASSQEAATAGYGYTF
14	TRBV12-3/TRBV12-4	TRBJ2-1	CASSLGTGPNEQFF
13	TRBV7-8	TRBJ1-5	CASSRTIDQPQHF
14	TRBV5-1	TRBJ2-3	CASSSAQGADTQYF
16	TRBV2	TRBJ2-7	CASSEAGLAGGYEQYF